In this sample, the clone carrying this TCR beta chain turned up a few times. No antigen is known for it. The CDR3 length is 13 residues. In germline, CDR1 is KGHDR, CDR2 SFDVKD. The V end lost 3 bases, the J end lost 7 bases, and 9 bases lay between the germline ends. One entry per CDR3 protein, called by TCRdb with MiXCR from the RACE reads. The sample holds approximately 260,000 distinct CDR3 sequences; 8.6% are singletons and the top ten take about 2.1%. This record belongs to a study of human T cells and chemical hapten exposure. Broader study findings: Relative to control repertoires, expanded TCRs gave rise to significantly more large CDR3 similarity clusters.

Time point noted: pre-sensitization, week 0. Treatment described: therapeutic diphenylcyclopropenone sensitization with weekly scalp DPC. Blood collection happened ahead of applying each patch test. Those who donated were patients with alopecia, 18 to 70 years of age, and suitable for DPC. This chain joins TRBV24-1 and TRBJ2-1, with D possibly being TRBD1 or TRBD2 (5 bases each). Sequences were derived from whole blood, sampled in connection with sensitization to the hapten diphenylcyclopropenone (DPC). This clonotype originated in a woman aged 40 to 49 with alopecia areata. Some clones in this sample may be carry-over from other donors' samples. CDR3 DNA: TGTGCCACCAGTGATCGGGGCGCGAATGAGCAGTTCTTC. It yields the protein CATSDRGANEQFF.